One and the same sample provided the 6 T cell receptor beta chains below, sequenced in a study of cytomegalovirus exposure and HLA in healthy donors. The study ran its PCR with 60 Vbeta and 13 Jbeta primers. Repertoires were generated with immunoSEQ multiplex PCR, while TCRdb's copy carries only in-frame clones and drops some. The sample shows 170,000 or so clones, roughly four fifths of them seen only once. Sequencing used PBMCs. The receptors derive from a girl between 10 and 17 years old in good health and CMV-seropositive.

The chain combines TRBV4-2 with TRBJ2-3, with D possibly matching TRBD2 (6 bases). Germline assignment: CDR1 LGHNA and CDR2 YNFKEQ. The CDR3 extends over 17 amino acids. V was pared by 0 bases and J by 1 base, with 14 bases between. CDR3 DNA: TGTGCCAGCAGCCAAGATAAGGGGTGGGGGGGCACAGATACGCAGTATTTT. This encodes CASSQDKGWGGTDTQYF.

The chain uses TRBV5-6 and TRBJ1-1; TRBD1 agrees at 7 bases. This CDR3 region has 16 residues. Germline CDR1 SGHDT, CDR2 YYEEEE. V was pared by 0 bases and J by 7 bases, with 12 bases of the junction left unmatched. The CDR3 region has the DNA TGTGCCAGCAGCTTGGGTGACAGGGATCTATACGGTGAAGCTTTCTTT. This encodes CASSLGDRDLYGEAFF.

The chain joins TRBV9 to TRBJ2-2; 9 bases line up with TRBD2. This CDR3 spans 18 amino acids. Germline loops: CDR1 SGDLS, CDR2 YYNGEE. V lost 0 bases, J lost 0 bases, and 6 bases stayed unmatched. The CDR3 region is CASSVARLAATNTGELFF. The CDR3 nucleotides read TGTGCCAGCAGCGTAGCTAGACTAGCGGCCACGAACACCGGGGAGCTGTTTTTT.

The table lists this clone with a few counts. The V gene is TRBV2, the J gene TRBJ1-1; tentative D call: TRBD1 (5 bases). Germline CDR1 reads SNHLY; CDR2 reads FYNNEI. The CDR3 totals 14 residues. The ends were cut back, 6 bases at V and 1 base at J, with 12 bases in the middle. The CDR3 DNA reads TGTGCCAGCAGCGGTCCGACAGCGAACACTGAAGCTTTCTTT. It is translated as CASSGPTANTEAFF.

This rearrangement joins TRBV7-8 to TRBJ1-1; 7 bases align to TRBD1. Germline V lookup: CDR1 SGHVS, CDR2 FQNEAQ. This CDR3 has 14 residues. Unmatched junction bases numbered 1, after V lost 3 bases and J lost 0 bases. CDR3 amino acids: CASSLGTVNTEAFF. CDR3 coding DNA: TGTGCCAGCAGCTTGGGGACAGTGAACACTGAAGCTTTCTTT.

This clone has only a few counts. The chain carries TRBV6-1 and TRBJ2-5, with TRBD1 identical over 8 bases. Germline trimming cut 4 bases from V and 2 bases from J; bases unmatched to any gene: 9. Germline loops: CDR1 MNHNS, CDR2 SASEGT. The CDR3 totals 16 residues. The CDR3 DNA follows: TGTGCCAGCAGTGCTGGGACAGGAATCTCGCAAGAGACCCAGTACTTC. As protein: CASSAGTGISQETQYF.